The 26 T cell receptor beta chains given below trace back to one sample, sequenced in a study of shared clonotypes between healthy human individuals. Naive CD8 cells, CD45RO-negative and positively selected for CCR7, excluded terminally differentiated effector memory CD45RA+ cells. TCRdb's copy holds only in-frame clones and misses some; the assay was immunoSEQ multiplex PCR. In the table there are about 2,200,000 clones, 90% to 95% of which are singletons. Sequencing was performed on naive CD8+ T cells from PBMCs. Receptors were obtained from a man aged 18 to 29 in good health. Some clones in this sample may be carry-over from other donors' samples.

The V call is TRBV21-1, the J call TRBJ2-7; TRBD1, as called in the table, went unchecked against the DNA. TRBV21-1 corresponds to a pseudogene. This CDR3 contains 13 residues. The CDR3 sequence is CASSKVGILEQYF. The CDR3 DNA is TGTGCCAGCAGCAAAGTGGGCATTCTCGAGCAGTACTTC.

With respect to this clone: Other DNA variants within this sample encode the same CDR3. The CDR3 nucleotides read TGTGCCAGCAGTTTAGGCTTTAATCAGCCCCAGCATTTT. It specifies CASSLGFNQPQHF. The chain recombines TRBV27 with TRBJ1-5; D gene unclear. Germline lookup yields CDR1 MNHEY and CDR2 SMNVEV (reference sequence). Trimming took off 2 bases at V and 4 bases at J, with 6 bases between the two ends. CDR3 size: 13 residues.

This chain uses TRBV28 with TRBJ2-1, with 10 positions matching TRBD2. The germline V gene has CDR1 MDHEN and CDR2 SYDVKM. The CDR3 has 24 amino acids. J gave up 0 bases and V 4 bases, and 27 bases lay outside the gene matches. The CDR3 is CASSSVGEATGSGRHGGSYNEQFF. CDR3 nucleotide sequence: TGTGCCAGCAGTTCCGTGGGGGAGGCGACTGGTAGCGGGAGGCACGGCGGCTCCTACAATGAGCAGTTCTTC. The full variable domain, rest sourced from reference TRBV28 and TRBJ2-1, is DVKVTQSSRYLVKRTGEKVFLECVQDMDHENMFWYRQDPGLGLRLIYFSYDVKMKEKGDIPEGYSVSREKKERFSLILESASTNQTSMYLCASSSVGEATGSGRHGGSYNEQFFGPGTRLTVL.

The V call is TRBV29-1, the J call TRBJ2-3; D remains unclear. V was clipped by 4 bases and J by 0 bases, with 11 bases between them. Germline CDR1 reads SQVTM; CDR2 reads ANQGSEA. This CDR3 contains 14 residues. CDR3 amino acids: CSVAGASSTDTQYF. The CDR3 region has the DNA TGCAGCGTTGCAGGTGCATCTAGCACAGATACGCAGTATTTT.

The chain joins TRBV28 to TRBJ1-5, with unresolved D. This CDR3 is built from 13 residues. Trimming took 7 bases from V and 15 from J, leaving 22 bases between them. Looked up from germline, CDR1 is MDHEN and CDR2 is SYDVKM. The CDR3 is CASTTGGTDVWHF. CDR3 bases: TGTGCCAGCACCACCGGTGGCACGGACGTCTGGCATTTT.

On this clone itself: Other DNA sequences of this sample code for an identical CDR3. V usage is TRBV5-1 and J usage is TRBJ2-7, with a possible D match to TRBD2 (5 bases). V was clipped by 4 bases and J by 1 base, with 9 bases between them. The CDR3 covers 13 residues. The germline gives CDR1 SGHRS, CDR2 YFSETQ. The CDR3 protein is CASSLGASYEQYF. In DNA, the CDR3 is TGCGCCAGCAGCCTGGGAGCTTCCTACGAGCAGTACTTC.

V usage is TRBV9 and J usage is TRBJ1-2; D is uncertain. Germline CDR1 SGDLS, CDR2 YYNGEE. The germline V and J ends were trimmed by 7 bases and 0 bases, with 16 bases remaining between them. The CDR3 is 15 amino acids. The CDR3 DNA reads TGTGCCAGCTCCCCGGGCAGGTCGGCTAACTATGGCTACACCTTC. It translates to CASSPGRSANYGYTF.

The V call is TRBV10-2, the J call TRBJ1-5; the D gene is possibly TRBD1 (6 bases). The V gene lost 5 bases and the J gene lost 6 bases, with 17 bases spanning the gap. From germline, CDR1 is WSHSY and CDR2 SAAADI. This CDR3 region has 15 residues. In nucleotides, the CDR3 is TGCGCCAGCAGTACCTCGGGGGGGGCGGGTCAGCCCCAGCATTTT. Translation: CASSTSGGAGQPQHF.

V is TRBV27 and J is TRBJ2-2; D unclear. CDR3 length equals 13 residues. The germline V and J ends were trimmed by 2 bases and 6 bases, with 7 bases remaining between them. CDR1 MNHEY and CDR2 SMNVEV come from the germline V gene (reference sequence). The CDR3 DNA sequence: TGTGCCAGCAGTTTACCCTACGCCGGGGAGCTGTTTTTT. It specifies CASSLPYAGELFF.

This chain uses TRBV28 with TRBJ2-3; 10 bases agree with TRBD2. After removal of 2 bases from V and 4 bases from J, the junction contained 6 bases not matched to a gene. There are 16 residues in the CDR3. The germline V gene encodes CDR1 MDHEN and CDR2 SYDVKM. This CDR3 reads CASSLGAGGPSDTQYF. Written as DNA, the CDR3 is TGTGCCAGCAGTTTAGGAGCGGGAGGGCCCTCAGATACGCAGTATTTT. The complete variable domain, with remaining parts taken from reference TRBV28 and TRBJ2-3, reads DVKVTQSSRYLVKRTGEKVFLECVQDMDHENMFWYRQDPGLGLRLIYFSYDVKMKEKGDIPEGYSVSREKKERFSLILESASTNQTSMYLCASSLGAGGPSDTQYFGPGTRLTVL.

With regard to this clone: Other DNA sequences in the same sample also yield this CDR3. The chain combines TRBV10-3 with TRBJ2-7; D is tentatively TRBD1 or TRBD2 (5 bases each). Germline V lookup: CDR1 ENHRY, CDR2 SYGVKD. Trimming removed 6 bases from V and 2 bases from J, with 8 bases in between. This CDR3 comprises 12 residues. CDR3 sequence: CAISEGPYEQYF. The CDR3 nucleotides are TGTGCCATCAGCGAGGGACCCTACGAGCAGTACTTC.

The chain couples TRBV7-9 to TRBJ2-7, with 8 bases that match TRBD2. The CDR3 runs 18 residues. V lost 5 bases to trimming and J lost 1 base; unmatched junction nucleotides: 16. Germline V gene lookup returns CDR1 SEHNR and CDR2 FQNEAQ (reference sequence). This chain's CDR3 is CASSPGTSLVIPSYEQYF. The CDR3 region has the DNA TGTGCCAGCAGCCCCGGGACTAGTCTTGTGATCCCATCCTACGAGCAGTACTTC.

This clone was detected only a few times. V is TRBV7-9 and J is TRBJ1-1, with D unresolved. The ends were cut back, 6 bases at V and 1 base at J, with 21 bases in the middle. The CDR3 loop spans 17 amino acids. The germline V gene has CDR1 SEHNR and CDR2 FQNEAQ (reference sequence). Written as DNA, the CDR3 is TGTGCCAGCAGGTTGGAAGTTTCGGGCTTATCGAACACTGAAGCTTTCTTT. This codes for CASRLEVSGLSNTEAFF.

The V gene is TRBV28, the J gene TRBJ2-6; D is possibly TRBD2 (6 bases). CDR1 and CDR2 from the germline V gene are MDHEN and SYDVKM. The ends were cut back, 6 bases at V and 0 bases at J, with 15 bases in the middle. The CDR3 has 17 residues. CDR3: CASRTFWEASGANVLTF. The DNA of the CDR3 is TGTGCCAGCAGGACTTTTTGGGAGGCCTCTGGGGCCAACGTCCTGACTTTC.

This rearrangement joins TRBV7-9 to TRBJ2-4, with D possibly called TRBD1 or TRBD2 (5 bases each). Trimming took 5 bases from V and 11 from J, leaving 13 bases between them. Germline CDR1 is SEHNR and CDR2 is FQNEAQ (reference sequence). The CDR3 contains 12 residues. In nucleotides, the CDR3 is TGTGCCAGCAGCCTTGGGGACGGAGTTCAGTACTTC. Its translation: CASSLGDGVQYF. Full variable domain (outside the CDR3, taken from reference TRBV7-9 and TRBJ2-4): DTGVSQNPRHKITKRGQNVTFRCDPISEHNRLYWYRQTLGQGPEFLTYFQNEAQLEKSRLLSDRFSAERPKGSFSTLEIQRTEQGDSAMYLCASSLGDGVQYFGAGTRLSVL.

The chain couples TRBV29-1 to TRBJ2-1; D perhaps matches TRBD2 (5 bases). V was trimmed by 3 bases and J by 7 bases, leaving 22 bases between them. The germline V gene has CDR1 SQVTM and CDR2 ANQGSEA. The CDR3 consists of 16 residues. The CDR3, as DNA: TGCAGCGTTGACTCGGTGGGCCACGGGGAATGGAATGAGCAGTTCTTC. Translating it yields CSVDSVGHGEWNEQFF.

The chain carries TRBV6-5 and TRBJ1-1, with unresolved D. Germline CDR1 reads MNHEY; CDR2 reads SVGAGI. Trimming removed 6 bases at V and 4 bases at J, with 12 bases between. The CDR3 extends over 13 amino acids. As DNA, the CDR3 is TGTGCCAGCAGCCTCAGGTTGGGCACTGAAGCTTTCTTT. This gives the protein CASSLRLGTEAFF.

As to this clone: In the same sample, other DNA sequences code for this CDR3. J is TRBJ2-7 and V is TRBV5-1; D might be TRBD2 (6 bases). V was trimmed by 4 bases and J by 3 bases, leaving 17 bases between them. The CDR3 sequence is 15 residues long. CDR1 is SGHRS and CDR2 is YFSETQ in the germline V gene. The CDR3 nucleotides are TGCGCCAGCAGCCCCCGCGTGGCGGGATTCTACGAGCAGTACTTC. Translated, it gives CASSPRVAGFYEQYF.

The V call is TRBV6-1, the J call TRBJ2-1; weak D call: TRBD2 (5 bases). CDR3 length: 13 amino acids. Trimming cost V 5 bases and J 7 bases, with 12 bases left between them. The germline CDR1 and CDR2 sequences are MNHNS and SASEGT. The CDR3 loop reads CASSLLGWNEQFF. DNA of the CDR3: TGTGCCAGCAGTCTACTAGGGTGGAATGAGCAGTTCTTC.

V is TRBV15 and J is TRBJ2-7, with D unclear. From germline, CDR1 is LNHNV and CDR2 YYDKDF (reference sequence). V was cut by 5 bases and J by 5 bases, with 10 bases left in between. This CDR3 has 12 amino acids. The CDR3 nucleotides read TGTGCCACCAGCTCTCTTGGCCACGAGCAGTACTTC. Translated: CATSSLGHEQYF.

This clone was counted only a few times. V usage is TRBV9 and J usage is TRBJ2-2, with 9 bases matching TRBD2. Trimming at V came to 3 bases and at J to 7 bases, leaving 7 bases not matched to a gene. The germline V gene has CDR1 SGDLS and CDR2 YYNGEE. This CDR3 is built from 15 residues. The DNA of the CDR3 is TGTGCCAGCAGCGGCCCGGGACTAGCAATCGGGGAGCTGTTTTTT. Translated: CASSGPGLAIGELFF.

The V gene is TRBV11-3, the J gene TRBJ2-7; 7 nucleotides align to TRBD2. V was clipped by 2 bases and J by 0 bases; unmatched bases: 4. The CDR3 runs to 15 residues. The V gene's germline CDR1 is SGHNT and CDR2 YENEEA. In DNA form, the CDR3 reads TGTGCCAGCAGCTTATACGGGGGGAGCTCCTACGAGCAGTACTTC. It is translated as CASSLYGGSSYEQYF.

The rearrangement uses TRBV6-5 and TRBJ1-2; D gene uncertain. V gave up 4 bases and J gave up 7 bases, with 13 bases separating them. CDR1 is MNHEY and CDR2 is SVGAGI in the germline V gene. The CDR3 totals 13 residues. The CDR3 reads CASSLAGQFGYTF. The CDR3 nucleotides read TGTGCCAGCAGTTTGGCTGGTCAGTTTGGCTACACCTTC.

In its sample, this clone was seen a few times. The chain has TRBV28 and TRBJ1-5, with a possible D match to TRBD1 (6 bases). Per germline, CDR1 MDHEN and CDR2 SYDVKM. The V gene lost 10 bases and the J gene lost 7 bases, with 14 bases spanning the gap. The CDR3 has 12 amino acids. DNA for the CDR3: TGTGCCATCACTACAGGGAACCAGCCCCAGCATTTT. This encodes CAITTGNQPQHF.

In this sample, this clone turned up once. This chain uses TRBV5-6 with TRBJ1-6; TRBD1 is a possible D gene (5 bases). In germline, CDR1 is SGHDT, CDR2 YYEEEE. With 0 bases removed from V and 10 bases from J, the gap between germline ends came to 11 bases. The CDR3 extends over 14 amino acids. The CDR3: CASSLGDSRSPLHF. CDR3 DNA: TGTGCCAGCAGCTTGGGTGACAGTCGATCACCCCTCCACTTT.

V and J are TRBV7-9 and TRBJ2-7; maybe TRBD1 (7 bases). The CDR3 has 15 residues. Between the trimmed V and J ends, which lost 6 bases and 4 bases, there was a span of 19 bases. Germline V CDR1 and CDR2: SEHNR, FQNEAQ (reference sequence). The CDR3 reads CASRLRGDSGYEQYF. In DNA form, the CDR3 reads TGTGCCAGCAGGCTAAGGGGGGACAGTGGGTACGAGCAGTACTTC.